This paragraph reports one TCR beta chain. The record originates from a study of blood T cell repertoires in COVID-19. Looking at the study overall: COVID-19 samples collected from the United States, Italy and Spain covered acute and convalescent phases.

Generated by immunoSEQ multiplex PCR, the TCRdb table keeps only in-frame clones and is missing some. The sample holds under 200,000 clones, around four fifths seen once. Per germline, CDR1 LNHDA and CDR2 SQIVND (reference sequence). Losses at the gene ends were 7 bases for V and 10 bases for J; bases not matched to a gene: 11. This CDR3 region has 15 residues. The sequence derives from a woman aged 70-85 years with COVID-19, enrolled during active disease. This rearrangement joins TRBV19 to TRBJ1-4; 11 bases align to TRBD1. Sequences were obtained from peripheral blood. The CDR3 DNA sequence: TGTGCCAGTACCAATTCGGGACAGGGGGAAGGAAAACTGTTTTTT. Protein sequence: CASTNSGQGEGKLFF.